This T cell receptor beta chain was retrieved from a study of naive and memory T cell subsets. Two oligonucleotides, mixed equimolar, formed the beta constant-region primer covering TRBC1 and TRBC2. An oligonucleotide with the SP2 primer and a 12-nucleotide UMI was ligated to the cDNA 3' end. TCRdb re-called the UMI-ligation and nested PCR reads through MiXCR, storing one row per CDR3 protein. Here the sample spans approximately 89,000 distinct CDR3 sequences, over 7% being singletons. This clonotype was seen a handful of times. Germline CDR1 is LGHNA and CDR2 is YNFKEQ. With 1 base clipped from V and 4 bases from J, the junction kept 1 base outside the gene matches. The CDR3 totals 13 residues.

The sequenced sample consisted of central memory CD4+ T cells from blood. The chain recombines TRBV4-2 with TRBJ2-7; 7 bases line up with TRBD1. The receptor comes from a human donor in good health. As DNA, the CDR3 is TGTGCCAGCAGCCAAGGGGACAGATACGAGCAGTACTTC. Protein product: CASSQGDRYEQYF.